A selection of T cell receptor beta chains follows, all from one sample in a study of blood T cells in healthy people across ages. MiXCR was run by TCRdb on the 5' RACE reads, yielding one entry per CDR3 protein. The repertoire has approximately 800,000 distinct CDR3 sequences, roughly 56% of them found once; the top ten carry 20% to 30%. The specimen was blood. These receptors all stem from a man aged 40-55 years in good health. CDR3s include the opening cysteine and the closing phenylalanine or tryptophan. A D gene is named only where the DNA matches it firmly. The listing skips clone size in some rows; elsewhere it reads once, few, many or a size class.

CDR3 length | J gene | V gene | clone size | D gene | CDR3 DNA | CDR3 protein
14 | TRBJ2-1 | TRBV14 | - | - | TGTGCCAGCAGCCTTCTGGGCAGCGACAATGAGCAGTTCTTC | CASSLLGSDNEQFF
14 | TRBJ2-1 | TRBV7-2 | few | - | TGTGCCAGCAGCTTGGGAGGACGGTACAATGAGCAGTTCTTC | CASSLGGRYNEQFF
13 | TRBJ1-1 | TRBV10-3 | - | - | TGTGCCACCGGGGACTATATGAACACTGAAGCTTTCTTT | CATGDYMNTEAFF
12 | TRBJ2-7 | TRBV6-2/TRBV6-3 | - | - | TGTGCCAGCAGTTACCGATCCAATGAGCAGTACTTC | CASSYRSNEQYF
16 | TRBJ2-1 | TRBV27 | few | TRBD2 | TGTGCCAGCAGCCCTGCGGCAGCGGGGTCCTACAATGAGCAGTTCTTC | CASSPAAAGSYNEQFF
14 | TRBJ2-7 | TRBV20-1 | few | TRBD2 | TGCAGTGCTAGACTCCAGCGGGGCTCCGCCGAGCAGTACTTC | CSARLQRGSAEQYF
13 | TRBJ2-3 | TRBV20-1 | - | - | TGCAGTGCTAGACCCGGGTCCTCAGATACGCAGTATTTT | CSARPGSSDTQYF
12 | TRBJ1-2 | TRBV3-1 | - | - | TGTGCCAGCAGCCAACTGAGGATGGGCTACACCTTC | CASSQLRMGYTF
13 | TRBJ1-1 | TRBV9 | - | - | TGTGCCAGCAGCGTAACGATCGGCACTGAAGCTTTCTTT | CASSVTIGTEAFF
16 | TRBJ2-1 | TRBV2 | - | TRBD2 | TGTGCCAGCAGTGCATCGGGGGGGGCCCCCTACAATGAGCAGTTCTTC | CASSASGGAPYNEQFF
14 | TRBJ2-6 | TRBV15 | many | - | TGTGCCACCAGCTTGGGGACTGGGGCCAACGTCCTGACTTTC | CATSLGTGANVLTF
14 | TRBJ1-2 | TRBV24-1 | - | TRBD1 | TGTGCCACCAGTGATTTGCAGGGGGCCTATGGCTACACCTTC | CATSDLQGAYGYTF
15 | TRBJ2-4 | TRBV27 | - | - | TGTGCCAGCATTAGGTCTCTCCTAAACAGGGTTGAGCAGTACTTC | CASIRSLLNRVEQYF
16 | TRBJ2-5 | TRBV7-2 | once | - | TGTGCCAGCAGTCCGTCCAGTGGCCTAGCTGAAGAGACCCAGTACTTC | CASSPSSGLAEETQYF
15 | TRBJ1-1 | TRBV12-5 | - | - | TGTGCTAGTGGTCCGGGGGGTTGGGAGAACACTGAAGCTTTCTTT | CASGPGGWENTEAFF
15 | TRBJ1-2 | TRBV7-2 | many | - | TGTGCCAGCAGCTTACAACCGGGTATAATTGGGAGCTACACCTTC | CASSLQPGIIGSYTF
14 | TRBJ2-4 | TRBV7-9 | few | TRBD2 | TGTGCCAGCAGTCCGCGGGGGGGCATGGACATTCAGTACTTC | CASSPRGGMDIQYF
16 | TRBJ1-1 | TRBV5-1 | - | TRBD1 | TGCGCCAGCAGCTTGGGGCCACAGGGGGTGAACACTGAAGCTTTCTTT | CASSLGPQGVNTEAFF
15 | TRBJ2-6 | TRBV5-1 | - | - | TGCGCCAGCAGGAGAGACCTGACGCGGGCCAACGTCCTGACTTTC | CASRRDLTRANVLTF
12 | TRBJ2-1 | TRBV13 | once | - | TGTGCCAGCAGCAAGCCTTACAATGAGCAGTTCTTC | CASSKPYNEQFF
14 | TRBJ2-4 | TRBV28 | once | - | TGTGCCAGCAGTCCGACATGGGACGGAAACATTCAGTACTTC | CASSPTWDGNIQYF
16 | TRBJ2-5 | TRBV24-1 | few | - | TGTGCCACCAGTGATTTTCAGGGGACCTTCCAAGAGACCCAGTACTTC | CATSDFQGTFQETQYF
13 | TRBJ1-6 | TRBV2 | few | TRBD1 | TGTGCCAGTCGACAGGGCGTCAATTCACCCCTCCACTTT | CASRQGVNSPLHF
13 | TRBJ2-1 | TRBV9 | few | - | TGTGCCAGCAGCGTAGGGAATTACAATGAGCAGTTCTTC | CASSVGNYNEQFF
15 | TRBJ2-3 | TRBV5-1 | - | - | TGCGCCAGCTCAGCAGGGGGGGCTAGCACAGATACGCAGTATTTT | CASSAGGASTDTQYF
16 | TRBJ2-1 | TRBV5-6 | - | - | TGTGCCAGCAGCAATCTCGCGCAGGGGCTCATTGATGAGCAGTTCTTC | CASSNLAQGLIDEQFF
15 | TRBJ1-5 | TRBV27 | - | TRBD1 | TGTGCCATCGCCTCCACTGGGACAGTGGGACAGCCCCAGCATTTT | CAIASTGTVGQPQHF
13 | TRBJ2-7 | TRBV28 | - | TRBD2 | TGTGCCAGCGAAACTAGCGGGAGCTACGAGCAGTACTTC | CASETSGSYEQYF
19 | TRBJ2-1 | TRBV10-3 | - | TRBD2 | TGTGCCATCAGTGAGTCGGCTAGCGGGATTACCAGCTCCTACAATGAGCAGTTCTTC | CAISESASGITSSYNEQFF
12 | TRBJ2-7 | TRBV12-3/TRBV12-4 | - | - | TGTGCCAGCAATAGGTTAGCTGGTGAGCAGTACTTC | CASNRLAGEQYF
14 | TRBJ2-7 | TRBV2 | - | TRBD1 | TGTGCCGGCAGTTGGGACAGAAATCGCTACGAGCAGTACTTC | CAGSWDRNRYEQYF
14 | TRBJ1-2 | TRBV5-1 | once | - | TGCGCCAGCAGCTTGGCTTTCGTTAACTATGGCTACACCTTC | CASSLAFVNYGYTF
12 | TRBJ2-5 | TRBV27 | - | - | TGTGCCAGCGGGAGAACGGGAGAGACCCAGTACTTC | CASGRTGETQYF
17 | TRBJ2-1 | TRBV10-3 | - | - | TGTGCCATCAGTGAGAGGTGGCGCCTGCAACCCTACAATGAGCAGTTCTTC | CAISERWRLQPYNEQFF
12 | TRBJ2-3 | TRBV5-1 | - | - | TGCGCCAGCAGCTTGACAGCAGGTACGCAGTATTTT | CASSLTAGTQYF
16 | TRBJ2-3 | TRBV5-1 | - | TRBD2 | TGCGCCAGCAGCCAATTGGATCTAGCGGCGTCAGATACGCAGTATTTT | CASSQLDLAASDTQYF
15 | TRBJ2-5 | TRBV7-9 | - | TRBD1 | TGTGCCAGCAGCCCGGGACAGGGGAAAGTAGAGACCCAGTACTTC | CASSPGQGKVETQYF